One T cell receptor (beta chain) is described in this entry. In the original workflow: Amplified reference gene primers provided the basis for estimating nucleated cell counts. The table came from immunoSEQ multiplex PCR; TCRdb's copy has only in-frame clones and leaves some out. The V and J calls and clone size come from that table; D and trimming were worked out from the DNA. This sample yields about 150,000 clones, of which approximately 78% are seen a single time; approximately 1.8% belongs to the top ten. Per germline, CDR1 SQVTM and CDR2 ANQGSEA. The CDR3 is 15 residues long. V shed 3 bases and J shed 1 base, with 15 bases lying between them. This entry belongs to a study of blood T cell repertoires in COVID-19. In the study overall: Acute-phase and convalescent COVID-19 samples originated in the United States, Italy and Spain. Sample material is recorded as cDNA or gDNA derived from T cells, B-cell-depleted T cells, or PBMCs.

The specimen sequenced was peripheral blood. The rearrangement links TRBV29-1 to TRBJ1-1, with no clear D. This sequence originates from a man older than 75 with acute or convalescent COVID-19. The CDR3 is CSVEGSQAGNTEAFF. The CDR3 DNA reads TGCAGCGTTGAGGGGTCGCAGGCGGGGAACACTGAAGCTTTCTTT.